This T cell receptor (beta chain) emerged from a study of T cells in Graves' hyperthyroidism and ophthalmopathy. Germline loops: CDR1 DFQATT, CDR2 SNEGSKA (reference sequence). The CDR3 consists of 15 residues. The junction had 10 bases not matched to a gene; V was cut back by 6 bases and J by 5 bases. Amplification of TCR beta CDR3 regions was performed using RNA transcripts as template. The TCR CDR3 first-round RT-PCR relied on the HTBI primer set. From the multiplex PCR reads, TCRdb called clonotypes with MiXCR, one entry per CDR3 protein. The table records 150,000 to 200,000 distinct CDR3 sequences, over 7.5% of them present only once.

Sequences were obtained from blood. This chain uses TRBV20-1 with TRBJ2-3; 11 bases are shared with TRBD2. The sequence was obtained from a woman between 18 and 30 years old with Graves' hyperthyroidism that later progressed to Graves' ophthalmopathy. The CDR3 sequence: CSAKDSGGAIDTQYF. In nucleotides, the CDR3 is TGCAGTGCAAAGGATAGCGGGGGGGCCATAGATACGCAGTATTTT.